This T cell receptor beta chain was documented in a study of CD8 T cells in acute hepatitis C reinfection (dated by TCRdb to 2020 to 2022). For the wider study: This study examined the TCRbeta repertoire of CD8+ T cells that recognize the HCV NS3-1073 epitope, both during acute infection and after viral clearance. A few spontaneous resolvers provided paired acute and follow-up samples. The investigation overall reported the following: High diversity was observed in NS3-1073 specific repertoires, and no significant differences in diversity were found between acute resolver, follow-up resolver and acute chronic samples. TRBV04 and TRBV06 gene families were preferentially used in all groups, and this usage was not explained by overrepresentation in the naive pool. It was rare for CDR3 sequences to be shared with other epitopes, and exact matching may have been limited by differing sequencing approaches. No follow-up repertoires were available for chronically infected subjects, since NS3-1073 specific cells were too rare to be sorted. Around 13 public clonotypes were identified irrespective of outcome, and one of the public clonotypes used V04-02/J02-02. Because bulk sequencing was performed on the TCRbeta chain only, alphabeta pairing of public clonotypes could not be determined.

The time point label, as the study defines it: naive CD8 control sorted from an acute-time-point sample. Enrolled in the Montreal Hepatitis C Cohort (HEPCO) in Canada, the donors were people who inject drugs, and these donors were followed every 3 months. A positive HCV RNA or antibody test that followed a negative test within the previous 24 weeks was the definition used for acute primary HCV infection. CD3, CD8 and CD45RO antibodies were used for surface staining, and dead cells were excluded with an aqua fixable dye. The cohort comprised several spontaneous resolvers, defined by HCV RNA clearance within 24 weeks. Frozen stocks of peripheral blood mononuclear cells were first thawed, after which negative isolation of CD8+ T cells was carried out using the MACS CD8+ T cell Isolation Kit. A BD FACSAria II cell sorter was used to sort the cells. V is pared back by 1 base and J by 5 bases, with 9 bases lying between the germline termini. The cysteine opens and the phenylalanine closes a CDR3 of 13 amino acids. Only CDR3 DNA is held: 39 bases, read in frame from base 1. CDR1 SGDLS and CDR2 YYNGEE were looked up in the germline V gene.

Worth noting for this clone: No cognate antigen has been identified for it. The record has no base qualities; no much larger clone is one base away.

The FACS-sorted cells had their genomic DNA extracted, and the commercial immunoSEQ service was used to sequence the TCRbeta chains. As for how the authors treated the data: ImmunoSEQ Analyzer software v3.0 and R v3.5.1 were the tools used to analyze the repertoire data. Only productive rearrangements were analyzed, because any sequences with stop codons or out-of-frame rearrangements were filtered out. Simpson diversity, Shannon entropy, CDR3 length and nucleotide addition metrics were obtained from the sequencing provider. Clonotypes were grouped by frequency as dominant, sub-dominant, low or lowest abundance, and most analyses excluded clonotypes below 0.1%. Any CDR3 amino acid clonotype present in at least two subjects at a cumulative frequency of at least 0.5% was labeled public. Drawn from immuneACCESS, this table holds only the in-frame rearrangements with V and J called that TCRdb kept. Clones are partly lost; checked studies trace under half to an unresolved V gene and leave the rest unexplained. For V, J and clone size, that table is used; D and trimming come from the DNA. The sample includes around 36,000 clones, with 70% to 90% observed a single time. The ten largest clones capture approximately 11% of the sample.

The sequencing sample was made of naive CD8+ T cells from PBMCs. The cell subset or site label corresponds to: sorted total naive CD45RO-negative CD8+ T cells. The receptor was isolated from a woman aged 18-30 years who spontaneously cleared hepatitis C infection. The chain joins TRBV9 to TRBJ1-1, with the D gene too uncertain to name. The DNA sequence reads TGTGCCAGCAGCGTATGGGAGCGGACTGAAGCTTTCTTT. Translated, this is CASSVWERTEAFF.